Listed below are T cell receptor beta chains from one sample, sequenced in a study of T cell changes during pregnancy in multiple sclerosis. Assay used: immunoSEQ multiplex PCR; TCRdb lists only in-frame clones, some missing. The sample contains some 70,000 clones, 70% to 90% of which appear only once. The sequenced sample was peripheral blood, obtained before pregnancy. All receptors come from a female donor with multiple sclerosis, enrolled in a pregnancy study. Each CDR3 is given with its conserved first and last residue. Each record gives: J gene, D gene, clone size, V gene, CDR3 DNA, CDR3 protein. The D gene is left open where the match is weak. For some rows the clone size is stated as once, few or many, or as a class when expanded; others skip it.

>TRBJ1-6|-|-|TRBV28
TGTGCCAGCAGTTTAACAGGCGAAAATAATTCACCCCTCCACTTT
CASSLTGENNSPLHF
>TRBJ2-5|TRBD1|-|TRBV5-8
TGTGCCAGCAGCCGGGGACAGAACCAAGAGACCCAGTACTTC
CASSRGQNQETQYF
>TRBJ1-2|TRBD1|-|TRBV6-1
TGTGCCAGCAGTGATCGGACAGGGAGTGGCTACACCTTC
CASSDRTGSGYTF
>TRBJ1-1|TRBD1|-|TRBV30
TGTGCCTGGACCTGGACAGGTATGGACACTGAAGCTTTCTTT
CAWTWTGMDTEAFF
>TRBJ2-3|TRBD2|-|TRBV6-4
TGTGCCAGCAGCCTTGGACTAGCGGGGGGGCCGGATACGCAGTATTTT
CASSLGLAGGPDTQYF
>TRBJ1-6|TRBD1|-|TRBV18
TGTGCCAGCTCCCCGGGGGGACAGGGTGATTCACCCCTCCACTTT
CASSPGGQGDSPLHF
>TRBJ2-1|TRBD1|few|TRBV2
TGTGCCAGCAGTGAAGGGGACAGGGCTTATGAGCAGTTCTTC
CASSEGDRAYEQFF
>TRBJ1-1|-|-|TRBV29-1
TGCAGCGTGACCACTGGGGGCCACACTGAAGCTTTCTTT
CSVTTGGHTEAFF
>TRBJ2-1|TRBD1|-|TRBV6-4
TGTGCCAGCAGTGGCGAGGCCGGCAGGGGGCGGTTGGATGAGCAGTTCTTC
CASSGEAGRGRLDEQFF
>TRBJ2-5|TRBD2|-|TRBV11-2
TGTGCCAGCAGCCCAGGGACTAGCGGTGAAGAGACCCAGTACTTC
CASSPGTSGEETQYF
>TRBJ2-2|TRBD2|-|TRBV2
TGTGCCAGCAGTGTACGCCTAGCGGGGGGATCGGCCGGGGAGCTGTTTTTT
CASSVRLAGGSAGELFF
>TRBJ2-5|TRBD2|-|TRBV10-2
TGCGCCAGCAGACTGGGACTAGCGGGAGTAGGTACCCAGTACTTC
CASRLGLAGVGTQYF
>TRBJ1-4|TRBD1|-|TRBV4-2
TGTGCCAGCAGCCAACGCCGGGACAGGGGTGAAAAACTGTTTTTT
CASSQRRDRGEKLFF
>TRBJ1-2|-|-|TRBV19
TGTGCCAGTAGTGCAATGGCGGGACCCTATGGCTACACCTTC
CASSAMAGPYGYTF
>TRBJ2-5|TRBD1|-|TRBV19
TGTGCCAGTAGTAGCGGACAGGCGATCCAAGAGACCCAGTACTTC
CASSSGQAIQETQYF
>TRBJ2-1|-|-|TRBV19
TGTGCCAGTAGTATAACGACAGCCAATGAGCAGTTCTTC
CASSITTANEQFF
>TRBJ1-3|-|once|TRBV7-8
TGTGCCAGCAGGCCCCGAGGGGGAAACACCATATATTTT
CASRPRGGNTIYF
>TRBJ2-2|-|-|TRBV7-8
TGTGCCAGCAGGACAGGTGCGAACACCGGGGAGCTGTTTTTT
CASRTGANTGELFF
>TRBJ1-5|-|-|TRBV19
TGTGCCAGTAGTACCTACAGGGAACTTAGCAATCAGCCCCAGCATTTT
CASSTYRELSNQPQHF
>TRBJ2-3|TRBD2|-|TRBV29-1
TGCAGCCTACTTGCGGGGGGGCTGGTAGATACGCAGTATTTT
CSLLAGGLVDTQYF
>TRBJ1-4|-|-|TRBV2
TGTGCCAGCAGTGAAGGAGGTGGTAATGAAAAACTGTTTTTT
CASSEGGGNEKLFF
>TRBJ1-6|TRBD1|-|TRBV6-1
TGTGCCAGCAGTGAATTCGGGACAGGGGGTTCACCCCTCCACTTT
CASSEFGTGGSPLHF
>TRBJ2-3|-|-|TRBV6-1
TGTGCCAGCAGTATAACAGGGTGGGTTGATACGCAGTATTTT
CASSITGWVDTQYF
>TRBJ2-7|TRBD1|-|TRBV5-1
TGCGCCAGCAGCTTGGCCGAAACAGGGGGCGGGATAGTCTACTTC
CASSLAETGGGIVYF